A single TCR beta chain is shown here with its context. The antigen remains undetermined. TCRdb re-analysed the reads in MiXCR, keeping a single row per CDR3 protein. Among about 770,000 distinct CDR3 sequences listed, 25% to 30% were seen once. The data derive from a study of T cell repertoires in cytomegalovirus infection. Overall study: Public TCR beta signature analysis indicated the presence of both CMV infection and matching HLA type. General study results and limits: Cumulative frequency of public TCR beta families picked out carriers of CMV plus the relevant HLA. CMV-specific HLA-C-restricted TCR beta clonotypes dominated the ex vivo response.

This CDR3 spans 17 amino acids. Looked up from germline, CDR1 is MDHEN and CDR2 is SYDVKM. V gave up 5 bases and J gave up 0 bases; unmatched junction bases: 13. The chain has TRBV28 and TRBJ2-7; 7 bases line up with TRBD1. This material consisted of cultured CD8+ T cells from PBMCs, taken from culture after CMV antigen stimulation. The source is a human donor in good health (CMV status not recorded). Some clones in this sample may be carry-over from other donors' samples. Written as DNA, the CDR3 is TGTGCCAGCAGTCCCCCACGGACAGGACGGAGCTCCTACGAGCAGTACGTC. It yields the protein CASSPPRTGRSSYEQYV.